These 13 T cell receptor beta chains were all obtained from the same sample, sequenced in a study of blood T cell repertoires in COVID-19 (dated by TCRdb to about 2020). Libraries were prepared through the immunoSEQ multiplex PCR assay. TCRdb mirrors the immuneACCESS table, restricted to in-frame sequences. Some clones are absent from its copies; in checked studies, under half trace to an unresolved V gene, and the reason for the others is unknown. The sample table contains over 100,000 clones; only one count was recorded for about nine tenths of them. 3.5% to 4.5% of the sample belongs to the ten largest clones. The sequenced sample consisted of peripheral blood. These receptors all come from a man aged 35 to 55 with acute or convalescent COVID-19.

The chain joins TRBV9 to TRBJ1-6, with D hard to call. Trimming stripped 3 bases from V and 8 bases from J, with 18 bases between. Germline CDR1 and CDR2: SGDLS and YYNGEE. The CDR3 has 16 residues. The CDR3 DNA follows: TGTGCCAGCAGCGCCGCCTGGGGAGGTGAAGATTCACCCCTCCACTTT. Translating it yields CASSAAWGGEDSPLHF.

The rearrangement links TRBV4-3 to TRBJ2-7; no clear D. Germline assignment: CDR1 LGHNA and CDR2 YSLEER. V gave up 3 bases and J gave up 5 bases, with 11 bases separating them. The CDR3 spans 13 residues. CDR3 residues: CASSQTLLNEQYF. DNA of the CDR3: TGCGCCAGCAGCCAGACTCTCTTAAACGAGCAGTACTTC.

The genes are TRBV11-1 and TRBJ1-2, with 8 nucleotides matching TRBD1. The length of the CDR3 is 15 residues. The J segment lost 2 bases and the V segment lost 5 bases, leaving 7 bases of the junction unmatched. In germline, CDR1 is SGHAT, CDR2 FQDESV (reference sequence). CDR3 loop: CASSLLGQGNYGYTF. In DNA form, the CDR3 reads TGTGCCAGCAGCCTACTCGGACAGGGAAACTATGGCTACACCTTC.

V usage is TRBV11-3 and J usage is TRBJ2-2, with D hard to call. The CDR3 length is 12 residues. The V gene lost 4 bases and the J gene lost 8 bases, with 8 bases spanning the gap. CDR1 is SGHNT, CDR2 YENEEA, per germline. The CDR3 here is CASSYSGGELFF. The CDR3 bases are TGTGCCAGCAGCTACTCCGGTGGGGAGCTGTTTTTT.

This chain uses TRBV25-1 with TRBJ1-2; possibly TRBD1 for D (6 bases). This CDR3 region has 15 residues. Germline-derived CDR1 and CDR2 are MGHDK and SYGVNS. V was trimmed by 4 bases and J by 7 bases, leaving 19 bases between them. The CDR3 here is CASSVDVGGAGGYTF. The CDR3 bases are TGTGCCAGCAGTGTTGATGTTGGGGGGGCAGGTGGCTACACCTTC.

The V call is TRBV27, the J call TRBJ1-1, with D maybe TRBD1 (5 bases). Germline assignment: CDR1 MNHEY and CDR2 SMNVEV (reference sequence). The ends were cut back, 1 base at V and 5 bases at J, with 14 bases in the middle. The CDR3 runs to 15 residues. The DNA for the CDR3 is TGTGCCAGCAGTTTATACCGGCAGGGCTTAACTGAAGCTTTCTTT. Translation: CASSLYRQGLTEAFF.

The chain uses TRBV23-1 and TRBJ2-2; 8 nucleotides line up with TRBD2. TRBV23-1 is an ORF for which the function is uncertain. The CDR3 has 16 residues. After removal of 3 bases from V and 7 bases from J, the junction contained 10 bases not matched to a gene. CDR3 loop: CASSHWEREILGELFF. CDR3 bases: TGCGCCAGCAGTCATTGGGAGCGGGAGATACTCGGGGAGCTGTTTTTT.

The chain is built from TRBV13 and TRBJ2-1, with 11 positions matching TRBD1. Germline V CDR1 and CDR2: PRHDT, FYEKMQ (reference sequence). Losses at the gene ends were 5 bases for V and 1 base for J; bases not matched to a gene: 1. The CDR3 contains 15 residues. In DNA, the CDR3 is TGTGCCAGCAGCGGGGACAGGGGGTCCTACAATGAGCAGTTCTTC. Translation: CASSGDRGSYNEQFF.

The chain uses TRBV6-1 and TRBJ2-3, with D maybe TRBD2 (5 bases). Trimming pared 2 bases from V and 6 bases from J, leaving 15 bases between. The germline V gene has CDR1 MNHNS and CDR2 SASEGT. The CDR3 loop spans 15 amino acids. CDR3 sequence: CASSEKGLAADTQYF. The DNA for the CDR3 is TGTGCCAGCAGTGAAAAAGGGCTAGCAGCCGATACGCAGTATTTT.

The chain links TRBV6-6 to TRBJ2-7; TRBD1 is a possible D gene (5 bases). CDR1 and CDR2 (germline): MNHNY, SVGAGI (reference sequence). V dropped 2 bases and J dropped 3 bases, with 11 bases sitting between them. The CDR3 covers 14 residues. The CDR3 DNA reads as TGTGCCAGCAGTTACCAAGAAACAGGCTACGAGCAGTACTTC. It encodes CASSYQETGYEQYF.

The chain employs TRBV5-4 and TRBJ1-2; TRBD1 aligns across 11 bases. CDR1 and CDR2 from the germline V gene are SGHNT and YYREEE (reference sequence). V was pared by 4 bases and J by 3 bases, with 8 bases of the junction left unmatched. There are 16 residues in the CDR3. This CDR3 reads CASSQPTDRGHYGYTF. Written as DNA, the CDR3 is TGTGCCAGCAGCCAGCCCACGGACAGGGGGCACTATGGCTACACCTTC.

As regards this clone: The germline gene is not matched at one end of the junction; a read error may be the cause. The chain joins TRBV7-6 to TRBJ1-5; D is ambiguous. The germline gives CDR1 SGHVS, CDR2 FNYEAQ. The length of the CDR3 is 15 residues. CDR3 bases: TGTGCCGGCAGCGTAGAACCCGGGAACAATCAGCCCCAGCATTTT. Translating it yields CAGSVEPGNNQPQHF.

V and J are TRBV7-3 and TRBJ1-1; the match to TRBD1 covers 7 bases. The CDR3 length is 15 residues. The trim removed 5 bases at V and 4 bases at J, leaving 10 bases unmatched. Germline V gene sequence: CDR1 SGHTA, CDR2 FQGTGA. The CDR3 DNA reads TGTGCCAGCAGCACCACAGGGGTGGGAGGCACTGAAGCTTTCTTT. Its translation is CASSTTGVGGTEAFF. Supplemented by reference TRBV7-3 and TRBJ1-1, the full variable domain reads GAGVSQTPSNKVTEKGKYVELRCDPISGHTALYWYRQSLGQGPEFLIYFQGTGAADDSGLPNDRFFAVRPEGSVSTLKIQRTERGDSAVYLCASSTTGVGGTEAFFGQGTRLTVV.